This T cell receptor beta chain was found in a study of early stage breast cancer tumors. Study overall: Of about 17 invasive breast tumors, about a dozen were hormone receptor-positive, HER2-negative. Study observations and caveats: Functional markers like CD4, CD8 and FOXP3 were missed in bulk sequencing. Compared with adjacent normal breast tissue, tumors showed roughly 2.4-fold greater T cell density and higher clonality.

Comment on this clone: Antigen unknown.

Germline V gene sequence: CDR1 SGHDT, CDR2 YYEEEE. Trimming took 3 bases from V and 7 from J, leaving 11 bases between them. The CDR3 totals 13 residues. Here immunoSEQ multiplex PCR was the method, and the copy in TCRdb shows in-frame clones only, minus some. The data contain about 50,000 clones, about 83% of them singletons. This chain connects TRBV5-6 to TRBJ2-1; the D is unclear. Sequencing was performed on blood. This clonotype was sampled from a person in their thirties with breast cancer. The CDR3 region is CASSWSHPNEQFF. The DNA of the CDR3 is TGTGCCAGCAGCTGGTCCCACCCAAATGAGCAGTTCTTC.